Each of the 22 T cell receptor beta chains below was sequenced from the same sample in a study of T cell repertoires in cytomegalovirus infection. TCRdb redid the calling of the reads with MiXCR, one entry per CDR3 protein. The table includes a few hundred thousand distinct CDR3 sequences, roughly 17% detected once. The sample taken for sequencing was PBMCs. These receptors were obtained from a human donor in good health (CMV status not recorded). Some clones in this sample may be carry-over from other donors' samples.

The chain links TRBV28 to TRBJ1-5; D gene ambiguous. This CDR3 is built from 14 residues. Germline V lookup: CDR1 MDHEN, CDR2 SYDVKM. The ends were cut back, 2 bases at V and 4 bases at J, with 9 bases in the middle. CDR3: CASSLTPENQPQHF. The CDR3 DNA reads TGTGCCAGCAGTTTAACCCCAGAGAATCAGCCCCAGCATTTT.

The CDR3 DNA reads TGCAGTGCTAGCCGGGACAAGGCTTCACCCCTCCACTTT. It is translated as CSASRDKASPLHF. The V gene is TRBV20-1, the J gene TRBJ1-6, with TRBD1 as a possible D gene (6 bases). Germline V gives CDR1 DFQATT, CDR2 SNEGSKA (reference sequence). The CDR3 is made up of 13 amino acids. Trimming removed 3 bases at V and 9 bases at J, with 12 bases between.

This clonotype was found a few times. The chain employs TRBV7-2 and TRBJ2-3, with 13 bases aligning to TRBD2. This CDR3 comprises 16 residues. V lost 3 bases, J lost 7 bases, and 7 bases stayed unmatched. Germline CDR1 is SGHTA and CDR2 is FQGNSA. As DNA, the CDR3 is TGTGCCAGCAGCTTCCCTACTAGCGGGGGGGCTTATACGCAGTATTTT. Encoded protein: CASSFPTSGGAYTQYF.

This clonotype has ten or more counts. The CDR3: CASSLYGDSYNEQFF. CDR3 DNA: TGTGCCAGCAGTTTATATGGAGACTCCTACAATGAGCAGTTCTTC. The genes are TRBV28 and TRBJ2-1; D not resolved. The CDR3 covers 15 residues. The ends were cut back, 1 base at V and 0 bases at J, with 7 bases in the middle. The germline CDR1 and CDR2 sequences are MDHEN and SYDVKM. Based on the CDR3 plus reference TRBV28 and TRBJ2-1, the full variable domain is DVKVTQSSRYLVKRTGEKVFLECVQDMDHENMFWYRQDPGLGLRLIYFSYDVKMKEKGDIPEGYSVSREKKERFSLILESASTNQTSMYLCASSLYGDSYNEQFFGPGTRLTVL.

At least ten counts were recorded for this clonotype. The chain carries TRBV7-2 and TRBJ1-6; 9 bases align to TRBD1. V was clipped by 2 bases and J by 10 bases; unmatched bases: 6. Germline loops: CDR1 SGHTA, CDR2 FQGNSA. The CDR3 totals 15 residues. The CDR3 loop is CASSLLGTGNSPLHF. CDR3 bases: TGTGCCAGCAGCTTATTAGGGACAGGGAACTCACCCCTCCACTTT.

This clonotype was seen at least ten times. The CDR3 DNA follows: TGTGCCAGCAGTGAACCGAAGACAGGGAACTACGAGCAGTACTTC. Translating gives CASSEPKTGNYEQYF. The rearrangement uses TRBV6-1 and TRBJ2-7, with 7 nucleotides matching TRBD1. Germline V gene lookup returns CDR1 MNHNS and CDR2 SASEGT. The CDR3 runs 15 residues. Trimming at V came to 2 bases and at J to 3 bases, leaving 7 bases not matched to a gene.

At least ten counts were recorded for this clonotype. Written as DNA, the CDR3 is TGTGCCAGCAGCGCCCCGGGGTTTCGACCCGAGCAGTACTTC. Its protein product is CASSAPGFRPEQYF. This rearrangement joins TRBV7-2 to TRBJ2-7; tentative D call: TRBD2 (5 bases). The CDR3 runs to 14 residues. Trimming cost V 5 bases and J 6 bases, with 17 bases left between them. Germline V CDR1 and CDR2: SGHTA, FQGNSA.

The chain joins TRBV4-2 to TRBJ1-2; 10 nucleotides line up with TRBD1. CDR3 length equals 16 residues. CDR1 is LGHNA and CDR2 is YNFKEQ in the germline V gene. The V gene end was trimmed by 0 bases and the J gene end by 0 bases; junction bases not matched to a gene: 1. CDR3 loop: CASSQDGTGANYGYTF. The CDR3, as DNA: TGTGCCAGCAGCCAAGATGGGACAGGGGCTAACTATGGCTACACCTTC.

This chain uses TRBV6-2 or TRBV6-3 with TRBJ2-5; 13 bases map to TRBD2. CDR1 and CDR2 (germline): MNHEY, SVGEGT. With 6 bases clipped from V and 4 bases from J, the junction kept 8 bases outside the gene matches. The CDR3 is made up of 16 amino acids. CDR3 DNA sequence: TGTGCCAGCAGAGGACTAGCGGGGGCCTCGGTAGAGACCCAGTACTTC. This gives the protein CASRGLAGASVETQYF.

This sequence joins TRBV7-9 and TRBJ2-3; D unclear. The CDR3 consists of 15 residues. V lost 5 bases and J 5 bases, leaving 17 bases between the germline ends. From germline, CDR1 is SEHNR and CDR2 FQNEAQ (reference sequence). CDR3 bases: TGTGCCAGCAGCCGCCCCGGGTCATTGGGAGATACGCAGTATTTT. Translated, it gives CASSRPGSLGDTQYF.

This clonotype was seen a few times. The V and J genes are TRBV4-3 and TRBJ1-6; no firm D call. CDR1 LGHNA and CDR2 YSLEER come from the germline V gene. The CDR3 runs to 16 residues. Trimming took off 4 bases at V and 9 bases at J, with 19 bases between the two ends. The CDR3 here is CASSPAEVGRGSPLHF. The DNA for the CDR3 is TGCGCCAGCAGCCCAGCCGAAGTCGGCCGGGGTTCACCCCTCCACTTT.

This sequence joins TRBV20-1 and TRBJ1-5, with TRBD1 identical over 7 bases. Germline loops: CDR1 DFQATT, CDR2 SNEGSKA (reference sequence). J lost 5 bases, V lost 6 bases, and 13 bases had no gene match. There are 15 residues in the CDR3. Here the CDR3 reads CSAIAGGFLDQPQHF. The CDR3 DNA is TGCAGTGCGATCGCAGGGGGGTTCTTGGATCAGCCCCAGCATTTT.

This clonotype was seen a handful of times. The chain combines TRBV27 with TRBJ2-7; 8 nucleotides line up with TRBD1. The CDR3 runs to 14 residues. J gave up 5 bases and V 3 bases, and 6 bases lay outside the gene matches. Per germline, CDR1 MNHEY and CDR2 SMNVEV (reference sequence). The CDR3 nucleotides read TGTGCCAGCAGTTTTATGGACAGGGTCCACGAGCAGTACTTC. It encodes CASSFMDRVHEQYF.

This clonotype was observed many times. The rearrangement links TRBV28 to TRBJ2-1; TRBD2 aligns across 9 bases. This CDR3 region has 15 residues. Germline V CDR1 and CDR2: MDHEN, SYDVKM. V trimming: 5 bases; J trimming: 2 bases; junction bases outside the gene matches: 4. CDR3 region: CASSPRGGAYNEQFF. In DNA, the CDR3 is TGTGCCAGCAGTCCCCGCGGGGGGGCCTACAATGAGCAGTTCTTC.

The chain uses TRBV12-3 or TRBV12-4 and TRBJ1-1, with D perhaps TRBD1 (6 bases). Trimming took off 3 bases at V and 7 bases at J, with 6 bases between the two ends. The CDR3 contains 11 residues. The CDR3 reads CASSLDSEAFF. The CDR3 DNA reads as TGTGCCAGCAGTTTGGACAGTGAAGCTTTCTTT.

The rearrangement uses TRBV29-1 and TRBJ2-2; 7 nucleotides line up with TRBD1. Per germline, CDR1 SQVTM and CDR2 ANQGSEA. CDR3 length equals 15 residues. Trimming removed 2 bases from V and 6 bases from J; junction bases left unmatched: 9. The CDR3 spells CSVELTGRRSGELFF. The CDR3 DNA reads TGCAGCGTTGAATTGACAGGGAGACGGTCCGGGGAGCTGTTTTTT.

In this sample, this clonotype turned up many times. The chain carries TRBV7-2 and TRBJ1-5; a weak D match, TRBD1 (5 bases). The CDR3 covers 16 residues. CDR1 is SGHTA and CDR2 is FQGNSA in the germline V gene. Trimming took 3 bases from V and 0 from J, leaving 12 bases between them. The CDR3 nucleotides are TGTGCCAGCAGCTTGACAGCCGCTACTAGCAATCAGCCCCAGCATTTT. Residues: CASSLTAATSNQPQHF.

J is TRBJ2-7 and V is TRBV4-1; D is possibly TRBD1 or TRBD2 (6 bases each). The CDR3 spans 15 residues. V shed 4 bases and J shed 2 bases, with 15 bases lying between them. Germline V CDR1 and CDR2: MGHRA, YSYEKL. CDR3 loop: CASSRTGASTYEQYF. In nucleotides, the CDR3 is TGCGCCAGCAGCCGAACGGGGGCGAGCACCTACGAGCAGTACTTC.

This clonotype has only a few counts. The V and J genes are TRBV28 and TRBJ1-2; perhaps TRBD1 as D (6 bases). Germline CDR1 MDHEN, CDR2 SYDVKM. This CDR3 spans 14 amino acids. Trimming removed 4 bases from V and 5 bases from J, with 14 bases in between. The CDR3 nucleotides read TGTGCCAGCAGTTCCCCCGGACAGTTTTATGGCTACACCTTC. Translating it yields CASSSPGQFYGYTF.

This clonotype was seen ten or more times. The CDR3 region has the DNA TGTGCCAGCAGCTTGCTTGAGGGACCGGATTCACCCCTCCACTTT. Translating it yields CASSLLEGPDSPLHF. This sequence joins TRBV7-2 and TRBJ1-6, with D possibly being TRBD1 (5 bases). The ends were cut back, 3 bases at V and 8 bases at J, with 14 bases in the middle. Germline CDR1 is SGHTA and CDR2 is FQGNSA. CDR3 size: 15 residues.

CDR3 protein: CASSLDLPGDNEQFF. The DNA of the CDR3 is TGCGCCAGCAGCTTGGACTTGCCAGGGGACAATGAGCAGTTCTTC. The chain joins TRBV5-1 to TRBJ2-1, with D perhaps TRBD1 (6 bases). Trimming shortened V by 0 bases and J by 5 bases, and 12 bases separated the two germline ends. There are 15 residues in the CDR3. Germline V gene sequence: CDR1 SGHRS, CDR2 YFSETQ.

This clonotype has at least ten counts. The J gene is TRBJ1-1, the V gene TRBV7-3; a possible D gene is TRBD1 (6 bases). Germline assignment: CDR1 SGHTA and CDR2 FQGTGA. This CDR3 is 14 amino acids long. The germline V and J ends were trimmed by 6 bases and 6 bases, with 17 bases remaining between them. In nucleotides, the CDR3 is TGTGCCAGCAGACTAGGACAGACGTCGTCTGAAGCTTTCTTT. Its protein is CASRLGQTSSEAFF.